This record covers a single T cell receptor beta chain. The source of the sample is a study of a mutant IDH1 vaccine in newly diagnosed glioma. Study summary: Patients got radiotherapy, temozolomide, or both beforehand, and most got both.

As to time point: baseline, week 1 (first vaccination visit). Described treatment: pre-vaccination baseline after standard-of-care therapy. Here immunoSEQ multiplex PCR was the method, and the copy in TCRdb shows in-frame clones only, minus some. Seen here are about 30,000 clones, about four fifths observed once, and the top ten hold around 20%. CDR3 length: 15 amino acids. Germline CDR1 reads WNHNN; CDR2 reads SYGVQD (reference sequence). Deletions cut 7 bases from V and 5 bases from J, with 20 bases between. The sample was PBMCs, taken from a glioma patient treated with radiotherapy, temozolomide or both. J is TRBJ1-2 and V is TRBV10-1; D is ambiguous. This receptor was obtained from a young man with glioma. CDR3 sequence reads: CASIGIQKGEYGYTF. CDR3 coding DNA: TGCGCCAGCATTGGGATTCAAAAAGGAGAATATGGCTACACCTTC.